These 16 T cell receptor beta chains originate from one sample sequenced in a study of early T cells in non-severe SARS-CoV-2 infection. A single record per CDR3 protein comes from TCRdb applying MiXCR to the 5' RACE reads. Among approximately 110,000 distinct CDR3 sequences, around 14% were seen once, and the ten largest hold 21%. Input material: whole blood. The receptors shown here come from an adult who was a healthcare worker with PCR-confirmed SARS-CoV-2 infection or an uninfected control (not recorded which).

This sequence joins TRBV11-2 and TRBJ2-5; TRBD2 matches at 8 bases. Germline V lookup: CDR1 SGHAT, CDR2 FQNNGV. V shed 4 bases and J 9 bases; nucleotides not matched to a gene: 7. The CDR3 contains 13 residues. This CDR3 is CASSSGTSLAQYF. Written as DNA, the CDR3 is TGTGCCAGCAGCTCGGGGACTAGTCTGGCCCAGTACTTC.

This clonotype was recorded a few times. V gene TRBV5-4 combines with J gene TRBJ1-5, with 9 bases matching TRBD1. Unmatched junction bases numbered 3, after V lost 2 bases and J lost 6 bases. This CDR3 spans 14 amino acids. Germline V gives CDR1 SGHNT, CDR2 YYREEE (reference sequence). CDR3 in DNA: TGTGCCAGCAGCTTACAGGGGGCAAGTCAGCCCCAGCATTTT. Translation: CASSLQGASQPQHF. The full variable domain, its missing parts supplied by reference TRBV5-4 and TRBJ1-5, is ETGVTQSPTHLIKTRGQQVTLRCSSQSGHNTVSWYQQALGQGPQFIFQYYREEENGRGNFPPRFSGLQFPNYSSELNVNALELDDSALYLCASSLQGASQPQHFGDGTRLSIL.

This sequence joins TRBV5-1 and TRBJ1-1; D uncertain. The CDR3 is 13 amino acids. CDR1 is SGHRS and CDR2 is YFSETQ in the germline V gene. Deletions cut 2 bases from V and 2 bases from J, with 7 bases between. CDR3 DNA sequence: TGCGCCAGCAGCTTCAAGGGAAACACTGAAGCTTTCTTT. Its translation: CASSFKGNTEAFF.

This clonotype was picked up a small number of times. V and J are TRBV12-5 and TRBJ2-7; D not resolved. Trimming took off 2 bases at V and 3 bases at J, with 5 bases between the two ends. CDR1 is LGHNT, CDR2 FRNRAP, per germline. The CDR3 spans 12 residues. The CDR3 DNA follows: TGTGCTAGTGGTTTGTCCTTCTACGAGCAGTACTTC. This codes for CASGLSFYEQYF.

The J gene is TRBJ2-7, the V gene TRBV3-1, with a possible D match to TRBD1 (6 bases). Trimming pared 0 bases from V and 3 bases from J, leaving 9 bases between. The CDR3 is made up of 14 amino acids. Looked up from germline, CDR1 is LGHDT and CDR2 is YNNKEL (reference sequence). The CDR3 region is CASSQDRGFYEQYF. In DNA, the CDR3 is TGTGCCAGCAGCCAAGATAGGGGGTTCTACGAGCAGTACTTC.

This chain connects TRBV20-1 to TRBJ1-1; D unresolved. This CDR3 is 13 amino acids long. V was pared by 2 bases and J by 3 bases, with 10 bases between. The germline gives CDR1 DFQATT, CDR2 SNEGSKA (reference sequence). DNA for the CDR3: TGCAGTGCTAGACGGGGAGGGCACACTGAAGCTTTCTTT. Protein product: CSARRGGHTEAFF.

The table lists this clonotype with many counts. The chain is built from TRBV29-1 and TRBJ1-2; D unresolved. V shed 7 bases and J shed 7 bases, with 13 bases lying between them. CDR3 length equals 11 residues. Germline V gene data show CDR1 as SQVTM and CDR2 as ANQGSEA. The CDR3, as DNA: TGCAGCGGACAAATAGCAGGTGGCTACACCTTC. It codes for CSGQIAGGYTF.

This clonotype was counted a few times. The rearrangement links TRBV3-1 to TRBJ2-7; the D gene is possibly TRBD1 (6 bases). The V end was cut by 7 bases, the J end by 7 bases, with 17 bases between. The CDR3 runs to 13 residues. Germline loops: CDR1 LGHDT, CDR2 YNNKEL (reference sequence). This CDR3 reads CASTPSPRGEQYF. The DNA of the CDR3 is TGTGCCAGCACTCCTTCCCCTAGGGGGGAGCAGTACTTC.

This clonotype turned up a few times. The chain recombines TRBV2 with TRBJ2-5; no firm D call. Germline CDR1 and CDR2: SNHLY and FYNNEI. The CDR3 spans 12 residues. V gave up 3 bases and J gave up 4 bases, with 6 bases separating them. CDR3 protein: CASSDRRETQYF. The CDR3 DNA sequence: TGTGCCAGCAGTGATAGGAGAGAGACCCAGTACTTC.

This chain connects TRBV30 to TRBJ1-3; no firm D call. Germline assignment: CDR1 GTSNPN and CDR2 SVGIG (reference sequence). There are 14 residues in the CDR3. V was clipped by 1 base and J by 4 bases, with 11 bases between them. DNA of the CDR3: TGTGCCTGGAGTGCTAATTTAGGAGGAAACACCATATATTTT. Translating it yields CAWSANLGGNTIYF.

The J gene is TRBJ2-1, the V gene TRBV10-3; D call uncertain. The CDR3 sequence is 14 residues long. Trimming cost V 5 bases and J 7 bases, with 15 bases left between them. The germline CDR1 and CDR2 sequences are ENHRY and SYGVKD. The CDR3 loop is CAISLGPPTNEQFF. The DNA of the CDR3 is TGTGCCATCAGTTTGGGTCCCCCTACGAATGAGCAGTTCTTC.

This clonotype was detected a few times. The chain carries TRBV6-6 and TRBJ1-5; 8 bases line up with TRBD1. Germline CDR1 MNHNY, CDR2 SVGAGI (reference sequence). J was trimmed by 4 bases and V by 5 bases; bases with no gene match: 10. This CDR3 has 16 amino acids. As DNA, the CDR3 is TGTGCCAGCAGTGAAAGACAGGGGTTCGGGAATCAGCCCCAGCATTTT. Translating it yields CASSERQGFGNQPQHF.

The chain is built from TRBV12-3 or TRBV12-4 and TRBJ2-1; 8 bases align to TRBD1. The CDR3 covers 14 residues. V lost 4 bases and J lost 4; bases outside the gene matches: 3. CDR3: CASSWDRRYNEQFF. DNA for the CDR3: TGTGCCAGCAGTTGGGACAGGAGGTACAATGAGCAGTTCTTC.

This clonotype was picked up a small number of times. The chain has TRBV3-1 and TRBJ2-7; TRBD2 might be the D (6 bases). The CDR3 spans 13 residues. The ends were cut back, 6 bases at V and 5 bases at J, with 14 bases in the middle. Looked up from germline, CDR1 is LGHDT and CDR2 is YNNKEL (reference sequence). CDR3 DNA: TGTGCCAGCAGAAACGGAGGGACGGACGAGCAGTACTTC. Its translation is CASRNGGTDEQYF.

This clonotype was recorded many times. The V and J genes are TRBV6-1 and TRBJ1-6; weak D call: TRBD1 (5 bases). In germline, CDR1 is MNHNS, CDR2 SASEGT. Deletions cut 4 bases from V and 2 bases from J, with 15 bases between. The CDR3 length is 17 residues. This CDR3 is CASSVLSGQTYNSPLHF. The CDR3 DNA is TGTGCCAGCAGTGTTCTATCGGGGCAAACCTATAATTCACCCCTCCACTTT.

This clonotype was found a few times. The chain has TRBV29-1 and TRBJ2-7, with 8 bases aligning to TRBD2. CDR1 and CDR2 (germline): SQVTM, ANQGSEA. The CDR3 runs to 15 residues. The V segment lost 5 bases and the J segment 0 bases; nucleotides outside the gene matches: 9. Written as DNA, the CDR3 is TGCAGCGTTCGCCCGGGGGGGGCCAGCTCCTACGAGCAGTACTTC. It is translated as CSVRPGGASSYEQYF.